These T cell receptor beta chains were read from a single sample in a study of blood T cell repertoires in COVID-19. Method: immunoSEQ multiplex PCR; TCRdb's copy keeps in-frame clones and lacks some. The sample includes roughly 330,000 clones, around 88% of them seen just once. Specimen: peripheral blood. The receptors derive from a woman aged 50 to 60 with acute or convalescent COVID-19. Both conserved end residues are part of each CDR3. D genes are given only for firm matches. Expanded clones get a size class; other rows say once, few or many, or leave the size out.

v_gene: TRBV2; d_gene: TRBD2; j_gene: TRBJ2-2; abundance: NA; CDR3nt: TGTGCCAGCAACCCTAGCGGAGGGAACACCGGGGAGCTGTTTTTT; CDR3aa: CASNPSGGNTGELFF
v_gene: TRBV30; d_gene: TRBD1; j_gene: TRBJ1-2; abundance: NA; CDR3nt: TGTGCCTGGAGTTTGACAGGGGGTGGATATGGCTACACCTTC; CDR3aa: CAWSLTGGGYGYTF
v_gene: TRBV18; d_gene: NA; j_gene: TRBJ2-2; abundance: few; CDR3nt: TGTGCCAGCTCACCGGGACAGAACACCGGGGAGCTGTTTTTT; CDR3aa: CASSPGQNTGELFF
v_gene: TRBV12-2; d_gene: NA; j_gene: TRBJ1-1; abundance: NA; CDR3nt: TGTGCAAGTCGCGCCCACAGGGGGAGCACTGAAGCTTTCTTT; CDR3aa: CASRAHRGSTEAFF
v_gene: TRBV7-6; d_gene: TRBD1; j_gene: TRBJ1-1; abundance: NA; CDR3nt: TGTGCCAGCAGCTTAACCAGGGGGCAGGAAGCTTTCTTT; CDR3aa: CASSLTRGQEAFF
v_gene: TRBV4-3; d_gene: TRBD2; j_gene: TRBJ2-7; abundance: NA; CDR3nt: TGCGCCAGCAGCCAAGTTGCGGGAGGACCCTCCTACGAGCAGTACTTC; CDR3aa: CASSQVAGGPSYEQYF
v_gene: TRBV5-4; d_gene: TRBD1; j_gene: TRBJ2-5; abundance: once; CDR3nt: TGTGCCAGCAGCTCTCGACAGGGACGAGCAGAGACCCAGTACTTC; CDR3aa: CASSSRQGRAETQYF
v_gene: TRBV27; d_gene: NA; j_gene: TRBJ2-3; abundance: NA; CDR3nt: TGTGCCAGCAGTTTATCTAGGGGGAGAACAGATACGCAGTATTTT; CDR3aa: CASSLSRGRTDTQYF
v_gene: TRBV5-5; d_gene: TRBD1; j_gene: TRBJ1-4; abundance: NA; CDR3nt: TGTGCCAGCAGCTTGGAACAGGGGAGAGAAACTAATGAAAAACTGTTTTTT; CDR3aa: CASSLEQGRETNEKLFF
v_gene: TRBV7-2; d_gene: TRBD2; j_gene: TRBJ2-1; abundance: NA; CDR3nt: TGTGCCAGCAGCCTAGCGGGAGGGAACTACAATGAGCAGTTCTTC; CDR3aa: CASSLAGGNYNEQFF
v_gene: TRBV13; d_gene: NA; j_gene: TRBJ2-3; abundance: NA; CDR3nt: TGTGCCAGCAGCTTACAATTTAGCACAGATACGCAGTATTTT; CDR3aa: CASSLQFSTDTQYF
v_gene: TRBV5-1; d_gene: TRBD1; j_gene: TRBJ1-4; abundance: NA; CDR3nt: TGCGCCAGCAGCGGTGGACAGGGGAATGTCAAAGAAAAACTGTTTTTT; CDR3aa: CASSGGQGNVKEKLFF